One sample yielded the 19 T cell receptor beta chains listed below, sequenced in a study of blood T cell repertoires in COVID-19. TCRdb's table, derived via immunoSEQ multiplex PCR, lists solely in-frame clones and lacks some. This table holds roughly 260,000 clones, 70% to 85% found once. Source material: peripheral blood. Receptors were obtained from a woman aged 35 to 49 with active or convalescent COVID-19.

V and J are TRBV20-1 and TRBJ2-3, with TRBD2 matching over 9 bases. After removal of 3 bases from V and 7 bases from J, the junction contained 8 bases not matched to a gene. The CDR3 extends over 14 amino acids. CDR1 is DFQATT and CDR2 is SNEGSKA in the germline V gene (reference sequence). The CDR3 spells CSASTSGGIHTQYF. DNA for the CDR3: TGCAGTGCTAGTACCAGCGGGGGGATACATACGCAGTATTTT.

This chain links TRBV19 with TRBJ2-7; 9 nucleotides align to TRBD2. The length of the CDR3 is 13 residues. The germline gives CDR1 LNHDA, CDR2 SQIVND (reference sequence). J was trimmed by 2 bases and V by 5 bases; bases with no gene match: 1. As DNA, the CDR3 is TGTGCCAGTAGTCGCGGGGGGGCCTACGAGCAGTACTTC. Its protein product is CASSRGGAYEQYF.

This clone has ten or more counts. The chain couples TRBV19 to TRBJ2-3; 7 nucleotides agree with TRBD2. The V and J ends lost 4 bases and 4 bases, in that order; junction bases with no gene match: 5. CDR1 and CDR2 (germline): LNHDA, SQIVND (reference sequence). The length of the CDR3 is 14 residues. The CDR3 DNA reads TGTGCCAGTAGTAGCGCGGGGGTGGCAGATACGCAGTATTTT. Amino acid sequence: CASSSAGVADTQYF.

This clone was detected a few times. The V gene is TRBV7-9, the J gene TRBJ1-6; 9 bases line up with TRBD1. This CDR3 is 13 amino acids long. J gave up 9 bases and V 9 bases, and 6 bases lay outside the gene matches. Germline values: CDR1 SEHNR, CDR2 FQNEAQ (reference sequence). CDR3 protein: CASSGTGLSPLHF. CDR3 DNA: TGTGCCAGTTCCGGGACAGGGCTTTCACCCCTCCACTTT. The full variable domain, rest sourced from reference TRBV7-9 and TRBJ1-6, is DTGVSQNPRHKITKRGQNVTFRCDPISEHNRLYWYRQTLGQGPEFLTYFQNEAQLEKSRLLSDRFSAERPKGSFSTLEIQRTEQGDSAMYLCASSGTGLSPLHFGNGTRLTVT.

The chain has TRBV28 and TRBJ2-2, with D possibly being TRBD2 (6 bases). Germline V gene lookup returns CDR1 MDHEN and CDR2 SYDVKM. V dropped 7 bases and J dropped 0 bases, with 15 bases sitting between them. The CDR3 runs 16 residues. The CDR3 loop is CASTAWDFANTGELFF. The CDR3 coding sequence is TGTGCCAGCACCGCTTGGGACTTCGCGAACACCGGGGAGCTGTTTTTT.

The chain employs TRBV5-1 and TRBJ2-1; a weak D match, TRBD2 (6 bases). The CDR3 is made up of 16 amino acids. The germline V and J ends were trimmed by 0 bases and 2 bases, with 12 bases remaining between them. Germline V gene sequence: CDR1 SGHRS, CDR2 YFSETQ. This CDR3 reads CASSLVGLPPYNEQFF. The CDR3 DNA sequence: TGCGCCAGCAGCTTGGTGGGACTGCCCCCCTACAATGAGCAGTTCTTC.

This chain links TRBV5-1 with TRBJ1-3; 8 positions match TRBD1. The CDR3 loop spans 18 amino acids. CDR1 SGHRS and CDR2 YFSETQ come from the germline V gene. J gave up 0 bases and V 3 bases, and 11 bases lay outside the gene matches. CDR3: CASSSSPQGASSGNTIYF. CDR3 nucleotide sequence: TGCGCCAGCAGCTCATCCCCTCAGGGGGCCTCCTCTGGAAACACCATATATTTT.

The chain links TRBV7-3 to TRBJ2-5; D unclear. This CDR3 is 13 amino acids long. The germline CDR1 and CDR2 sequences are SGHTA and FQGTGA. The V end lost 1 base, the J end lost 5 bases, and 8 bases lay between the germline ends. The CDR3 DNA sequence: TGTGCCAGCAGCTTAAGAGAGTCGGAGACCCAGTACTTC. Translation: CASSLRESETQYF.

V usage is TRBV2 and J usage is TRBJ1-1; the match to TRBD1 covers 7 bases. The CDR3 spans 12 residues. V lost 1 base, J lost 10 bases, and 3 bases stayed unmatched. Germline-derived CDR1 and CDR2 are SNHLY and FYNNEI. The DNA for the CDR3 is TGTGCCAGCAGTGAAGGACAGGGTCGAGCTTTCTTT. This translates into CASSEGQGRAFF. Filled out from reference TRBV2 and TRBJ1-1, the complete variable domain reads EPEVTQTPSHQVTQMGQEVILRCVPISNHLYFYWYRQILGQKVEFLVSFYNNEISEKSEIFDDQFSVERPDGSNFTLKIRSTKLEDSAMYFCASSEGQGRAFFGQGTRLTVV.

The chain carries TRBV6-5 and TRBJ1-2; a weak D match, TRBD1 (6 bases). The germline V gene has CDR1 MNHEY and CDR2 SVGAGI. V lost 4 bases and J lost 4, with 16 bases in between. CDR3 length equals 15 residues. CDR3 bases: TGTGCCAGCAGTTCGGCCCAGGGACAACTCTATGGCTACACCTTC. It is translated as CASSSAQGQLYGYTF.

The chain combines TRBV12-3 or TRBV12-4 with TRBJ1-1; possibly TRBD1 for D (5 bases). V was shortened by 7 bases and J by 1 base, with 10 bases between the two germline ends. There are 13 residues in the CDR3. The CDR3 DNA is TGTGCCAGCACCCAACAGGAGAACACTGAAGCTTTCTTT. Amino acids: CASTQQENTEAFF.

The chain links TRBV7-3 to TRBJ2-7; 8 nucleotides match TRBD1. This CDR3 is built from 15 residues. Unmatched junction bases numbered 11, after V lost 5 bases and J lost 5 bases. Germline V gene data show CDR1 as SGHTA and CDR2 as FQGTGA. DNA of the CDR3: TGTGCCAGCAGCCAGGCGGACAGGGAATGGCACGAGCAGTACTTC. Its protein product is CASSQADREWHEQYF.

This clone ranks as medium-sized. V is TRBV2 and J is TRBJ1-5; tentative D call: TRBD1 (6 bases). V lost 4 bases to trimming and J lost 0 bases, with 10 bases between them. CDR1 and CDR2 (germline): SNHLY, FYNNEI. The CDR3 is 15 residues long. The CDR3 sequence: CASSGWTDSNQPQHF. CDR3 sequence (DNA): TGTGCCAGCAGTGGATGGACAGATAGCAATCAGCCCCAGCATTTT.

The chain has TRBV5-1 and TRBJ1-2; TRBD1 might be the D (5 bases). CDR3 length: 12 residues. The germline V and J ends were trimmed by 4 bases and 8 bases, with 12 bases remaining between them. From germline, CDR1 is SGHRS and CDR2 YFSETQ. CDR3 sequence (DNA): TGCGCCAGCAGCGAGACAGAGTTCGGCTACACCTTC. Translated: CASSETEFGYTF.

The rearrangement links TRBV15 to TRBJ2-3, with a possible D match to TRBD2 (7 bases). There are 17 residues in the CDR3. The ends were cut back, 0 bases at V and 4 bases at J, with 17 bases in the middle. Germline V gene sequence: CDR1 LNHNV, CDR2 YYDKDF (reference sequence). CDR3 residues: CATSRDRLGGGADTQYF. CDR3 DNA: TGTGCCACCAGCAGAGATAGGTTGGGAGGGGGGGCAGATACGCAGTATTTT.

The V call is TRBV19, the J call TRBJ1-2; possibly TRBD1 for D (5 bases). This CDR3 is built from 18 residues. V lost 6 bases to trimming and J lost 0 bases, with 23 bases between them. Germline V gives CDR1 LNHDA, CDR2 SQIVND (reference sequence). DNA of the CDR3: TGTGCCAGTAGCCCCCTGATTGCAGGGCCCTTGGCTAACTATGGCTACACCTTC. This encodes CASSPLIAGPLANYGYTF.

J is TRBJ1-2 and V is TRBV5-5; D perhaps matches TRBD1 (5 bases). Germline V lookup: CDR1 SGHKS, CDR2 YYEKEE (reference sequence). The CDR3 runs to 15 residues. V was cut by 0 bases and J by 8 bases, with 17 bases left in between. The CDR3 is CASSLARWGGEGYTF. As DNA, the CDR3 is TGTGCCAGCAGCTTGGCACGATGGGGGGGAGAAGGCTACACCTTC.

This rearrangement joins TRBV19 to TRBJ1-2; a weak D match, TRBD1 (5 bases). This CDR3 comprises 13 residues. Germline V gives CDR1 LNHDA, CDR2 SQIVND (reference sequence). Between the trimmed V and J ends, which lost 2 bases and 4 bases, there was a span of 8 bases. Here the CDR3 DNA reads TGTGCCAGTAGTATACAGGGCACCTATGGCTACACCTTC. Its translation is CASSIQGTYGYTF.

The chain has TRBV5-1 and TRBJ1-6; D is possibly TRBD1 (5 bases). This CDR3 contains 17 residues. Germline-derived CDR1 and CDR2 are SGHRS and YFSETQ. Deletions cut 0 bases from V and 8 bases from J, with 18 bases between. CDR3 bases: TGCGCCAGCAGCTTGGCAGCCGGCCGGGGGGAGGATTCACCCCTCCACTTT. Translating it yields CASSLAAGRGEDSPLHF.